These 5 T cell receptor beta chains were all obtained from the same sample, sequenced in a study of control samples from healthy donors and cancer patients. The protocol was immunoSEQ multiplex PCR, while the TCRdb copy is restricted to in-frame clones and leaves out a portion. Of about 61,000 clones detected, about 90% appear once; the ten largest clones hold approximately 5.9%. Specimen: PBMCs. The source is a man aged 55 to 70 with colorectal cancer.

This clone has only a few counts. The genes are TRBV30 and TRBJ2-2, with 9 bases lining up with TRBD1. Trimming cost V 8 bases and J 3 bases; bases outside gene matches: 10. This CDR3 has 15 residues. The germline gives CDR1 GTSNPN, CDR2 SVGIG (reference sequence). The CDR3 loop reads CAGKMDRGDTGELFF. The CDR3 DNA sequence: TGTGCCGGGAAAATGGACAGGGGAGACACCGGGGAGCTGTTTTTT.

The J gene is TRBJ2-5, the V gene TRBV27; D not certain. V gave up 0 bases and J gave up 2 bases, with 7 bases separating them. CDR1 and CDR2 (germline): MNHEY, SMNVEV (reference sequence). The CDR3 is made up of 14 amino acids. CDR3 residues: CASSLSGRQETQYF. As DNA, the CDR3 is TGTGCCAGCAGTTTATCCGGCAGACAAGAGACCCAGTACTTC.

V gene TRBV19 combines with J gene TRBJ2-2, with 13 bases lining up with TRBD2. J lost 1 base, V lost 7 bases, and 3 bases had no gene match. Germline V gives CDR1 LNHDA, CDR2 SQIVND (reference sequence). The CDR3 totals 16 residues. The CDR3 nucleotides are TGTGCCAGTACGACTAGCGGGGGGCTGAACACCGGGGAGCTGTTTTTT. This translates into CASTTSGGLNTGELFF.

The V gene is TRBV28, the J gene TRBJ2-3; D not resolved. Trimming stripped 3 bases from V and 4 bases from J, with 8 bases between. CDR3 length: 13 residues. Germline values: CDR1 MDHEN, CDR2 SYDVKM. The CDR3 DNA reads TGTGCCAGCAGTTTCTTAGTCCCAGATACGCAGTATTTT. Protein: CASSFLVPDTQYF.

The chain has TRBV19 and TRBJ2-5; perhaps TRBD1 as D (6 bases). V lost 10 bases and J lost 1, with 13 bases in between. This CDR3 comprises 13 residues. Germline-derived CDR1 and CDR2 are LNHDA and SQIVND (reference sequence). CDR3 in amino acids: CATRRGGQETQYF. The CDR3 DNA reads TGTGCCACCCGAAGAGGGGGCCAAGAGACCCAGTACTTC.